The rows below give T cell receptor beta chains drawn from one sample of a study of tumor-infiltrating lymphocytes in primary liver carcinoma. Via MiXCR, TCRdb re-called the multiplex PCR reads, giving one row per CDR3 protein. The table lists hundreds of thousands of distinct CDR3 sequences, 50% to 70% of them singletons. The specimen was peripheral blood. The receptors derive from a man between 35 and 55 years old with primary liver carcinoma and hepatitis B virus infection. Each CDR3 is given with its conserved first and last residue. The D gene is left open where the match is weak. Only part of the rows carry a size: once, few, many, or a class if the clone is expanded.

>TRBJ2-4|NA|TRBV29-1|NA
CSVEDLGRGQYF
TGCAGCGTTGAAGATTTAGGCCGGGGTCAGTACTTC
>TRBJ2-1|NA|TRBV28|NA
CASSLVISGGRSYNEQFF
TGTGCCAGCAGTTTAGTAATATCCGGGGGGCGATCCTACAATGAGCAGTTCTTC
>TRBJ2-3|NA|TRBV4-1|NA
CASSQADRGNGDTQYF
TGCGCCAGCAGCCAAGCAGATAGAGGAAACGGGGATACGCAGTATTTT
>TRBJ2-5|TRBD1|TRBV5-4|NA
CANILDRGAETQYF
TGTGCCAACATCTTGGACAGGGGGGCAGAGACCCAGTACTTC
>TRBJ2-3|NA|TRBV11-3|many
CASSSTAGSTDTQYF
TGTGCCAGCAGCTCTACGGCAGGGAGCACAGATACGCAGTATTTT
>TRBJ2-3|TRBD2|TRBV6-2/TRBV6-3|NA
CASSYGLAGVGTDTQYF
TGTGCCAGCAGTTACGGGCTAGCGGGAGTTGGCACAGATACGCAGTATTTT
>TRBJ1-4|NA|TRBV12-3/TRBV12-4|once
CATGRSRAAEKLFF
TGTGCCACCGGAAGGTCCCGGGCAGCTGAAAAACTGTTTTTT
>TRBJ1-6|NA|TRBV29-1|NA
CSVRGTANSPLQF
TGCAGCGTACGAGGGACGGCTAATTCACCCCTTCAGTTT
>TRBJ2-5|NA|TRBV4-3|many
CASSQSTGSQETQYF
TGCGCCAGCAGCCAGTCGACAGGTAGTCAAGAGACCCAGTACTTC
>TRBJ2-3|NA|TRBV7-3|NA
CASSLTTGYTDTQYF
TGTGCCAGCAGCTTAACGACTGGATACACAGATACGCAGTATTTT
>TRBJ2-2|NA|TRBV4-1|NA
CASSRVYSRSDTGELFF
TGCGCCAGCAGCCGAGTGTACTCCCGGTCAGACACCGGGGAGCTGTTTTTT
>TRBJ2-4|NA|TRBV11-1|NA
CASSCPGISRTRNIQYF
TGTGCCAGCAGCTGTCCCGGGATTAGCAGGACCAGAAACATTCAGTACTTC
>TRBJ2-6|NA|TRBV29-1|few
CSVAAVSGANDLTF
TGCAGCGTTGCAGCAGTATCTGGGGCCAATGACCTGACTTTC
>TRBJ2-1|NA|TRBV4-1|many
CASSPSGSSYNEQFF
TGCGCCAGCAGCCCTTCAGGTAGCTCCTACAATGAGCAGTTCTTC